This note documents a single T cell receptor (beta chain) sequence. This sample was included in a study of blood T cell repertoires in COVID-19. Study summary: Samples of COVID-19 (acute and convalescent) were obtained from the United States, Italy and Spain. The cDNA or gDNA used as material had been derived from T cells, B-cell-depleted T cells, or PBMCs.

As handled by the study authors: For nucleated cells, counts were estimated from reference gene primer amplification. Assay used: immunoSEQ multiplex PCR; TCRdb lists only in-frame clones, some missing. The DNA gave D and trimming, while V, J and clone size come from that table. The repertoire holds 90,000 to 120,000 clones, with roughly 70% as singletons. This CDR3 comprises 15 residues. Trimming took off 6 bases at V and 1 base at J, with 13 bases between the two ends. Germline CDR1 is SGHTA and CDR2 is FQGNSA. This clonotype was obtained from a woman in her thirties or forties with acute or convalescent COVID-19. Sample: peripheral blood. The V call is TRBV7-2, the J call TRBJ2-1, with D perhaps TRBD1 (6 bases). CDR3 nucleotide sequence: TGTGCCAGCAGTCTCGGGACACCGTCCTACAATGAGCAGTTCTTC. It encodes CASSLGTPSYNEQFF. Combining the CDR3 with reference TRBV7-2 and TRBJ2-1 gives the whole variable domain GAGVSQSPSNKVTEKGKDVELRCDPISGHTALYWYRQSLGQGLEFLIYFQGNSAPDKSGLPSDRFSAERTGGSVSTLTIQRTQQEDSAVYLCASSLGTPSYNEQFFGPGTRLTVL.